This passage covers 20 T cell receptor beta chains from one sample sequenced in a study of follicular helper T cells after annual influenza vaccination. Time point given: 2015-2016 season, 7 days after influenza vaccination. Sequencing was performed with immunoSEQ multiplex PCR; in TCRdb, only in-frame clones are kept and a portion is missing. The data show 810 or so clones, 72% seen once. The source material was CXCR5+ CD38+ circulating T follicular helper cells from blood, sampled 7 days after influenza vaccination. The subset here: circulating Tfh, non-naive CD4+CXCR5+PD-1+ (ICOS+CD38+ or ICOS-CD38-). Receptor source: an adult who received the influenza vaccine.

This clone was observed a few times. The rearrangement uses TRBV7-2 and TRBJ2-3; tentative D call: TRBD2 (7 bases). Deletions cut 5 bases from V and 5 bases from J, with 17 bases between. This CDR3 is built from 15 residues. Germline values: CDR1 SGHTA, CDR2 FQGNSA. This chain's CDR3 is CASSTRGAGGDTQYF. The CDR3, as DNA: TGTGCCAGCAGCACTCGGGGGGCCGGGGGAGATACGCAGTATTTT.

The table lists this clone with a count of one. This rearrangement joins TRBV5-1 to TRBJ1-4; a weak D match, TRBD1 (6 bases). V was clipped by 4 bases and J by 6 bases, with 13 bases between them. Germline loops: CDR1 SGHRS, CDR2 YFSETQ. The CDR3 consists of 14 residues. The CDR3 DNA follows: TGCGCCAGCAGCCCAAAAGGGGGGGATGAAAAACTGTTTTTT. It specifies CASSPKGGDEKLFF.

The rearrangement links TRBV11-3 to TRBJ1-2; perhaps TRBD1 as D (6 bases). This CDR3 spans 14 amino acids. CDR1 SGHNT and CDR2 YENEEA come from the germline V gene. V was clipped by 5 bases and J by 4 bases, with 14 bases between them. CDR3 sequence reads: CASSQGPSSYGYTF. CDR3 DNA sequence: TGTGCCAGCAGCCAGGGGCCATCTAGCTATGGCTACACCTTC.

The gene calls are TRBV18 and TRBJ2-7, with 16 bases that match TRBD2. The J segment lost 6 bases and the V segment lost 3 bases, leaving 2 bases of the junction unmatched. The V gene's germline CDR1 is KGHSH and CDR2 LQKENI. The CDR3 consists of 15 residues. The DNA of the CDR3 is TGTGCCAGCTCACCCGGGACTAGCGGGGGGGTCGAGCAGTACTTC. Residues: CASSPGTSGGVEQYF.

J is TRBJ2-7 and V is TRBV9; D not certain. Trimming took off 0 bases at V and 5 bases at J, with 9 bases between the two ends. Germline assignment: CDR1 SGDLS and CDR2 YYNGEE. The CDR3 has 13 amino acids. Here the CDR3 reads CASSVGFRDEQYF. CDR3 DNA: TGTGCCAGCAGCGTAGGGTTCCGGGACGAGCAGTACTTC.

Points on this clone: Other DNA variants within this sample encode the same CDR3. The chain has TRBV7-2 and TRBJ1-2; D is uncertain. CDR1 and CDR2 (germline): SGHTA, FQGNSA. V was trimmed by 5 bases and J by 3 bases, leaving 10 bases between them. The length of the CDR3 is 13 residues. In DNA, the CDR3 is TGTGCCAGCAGCCCAGGACGGCACTATGGCTACACCTTC. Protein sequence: CASSPGRHYGYTF.

The CDR3 is CSVGGWGTEAFF. In nucleotides, the CDR3 is TGCAGCGTTGGGGGGTGGGGAACTGAAGCTTTCTTT. The V and J genes are TRBV29-1 and TRBJ1-1; tentative D call: TRBD1 (5 bases). CDR3 length: 12 residues. Germline values: CDR1 SQVTM, CDR2 ANQGSEA. V was cut by 4 bases and J by 5 bases, with 11 bases left in between.

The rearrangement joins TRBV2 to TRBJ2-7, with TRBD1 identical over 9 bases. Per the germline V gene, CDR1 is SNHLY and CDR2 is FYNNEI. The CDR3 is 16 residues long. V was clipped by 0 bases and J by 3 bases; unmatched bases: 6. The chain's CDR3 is CASSEAPGQGGYEQYF. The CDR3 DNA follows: TGTGCCAGCAGTGAAGCACCGGGACAGGGTGGCTACGAGCAGTACTTC.

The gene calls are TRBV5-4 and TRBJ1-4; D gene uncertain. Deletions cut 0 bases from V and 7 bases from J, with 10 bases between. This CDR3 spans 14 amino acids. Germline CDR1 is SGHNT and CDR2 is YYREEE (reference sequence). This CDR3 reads CASSLVGSSEKLFF. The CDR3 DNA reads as TGTGCCAGCAGCTTGGTAGGGTCGAGTGAAAAACTGTTTTTT.

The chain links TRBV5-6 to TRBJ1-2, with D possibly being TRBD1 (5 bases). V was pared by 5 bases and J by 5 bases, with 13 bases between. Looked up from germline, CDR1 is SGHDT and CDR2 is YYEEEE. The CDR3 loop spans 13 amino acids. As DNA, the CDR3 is TGTGCCAGCAGTTCCGCAGGGACGTATGGCTACACCTTC. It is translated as CASSSAGTYGYTF.

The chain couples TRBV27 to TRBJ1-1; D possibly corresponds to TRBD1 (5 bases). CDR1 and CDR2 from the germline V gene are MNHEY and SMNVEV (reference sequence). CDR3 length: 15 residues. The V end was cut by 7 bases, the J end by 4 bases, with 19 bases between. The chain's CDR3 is CASKLTGTQVTEAFF. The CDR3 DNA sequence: TGTGCCAGCAAATTAACCGGGACCCAAGTCACTGAAGCTTTCTTT.

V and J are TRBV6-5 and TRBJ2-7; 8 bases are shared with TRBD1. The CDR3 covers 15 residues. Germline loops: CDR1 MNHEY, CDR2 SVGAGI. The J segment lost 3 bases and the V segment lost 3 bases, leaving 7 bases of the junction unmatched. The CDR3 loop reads CASSYHQGANYEQYF. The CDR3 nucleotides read TGTGCCAGCAGTTATCATCAGGGGGCGAACTACGAGCAGTACTTC.

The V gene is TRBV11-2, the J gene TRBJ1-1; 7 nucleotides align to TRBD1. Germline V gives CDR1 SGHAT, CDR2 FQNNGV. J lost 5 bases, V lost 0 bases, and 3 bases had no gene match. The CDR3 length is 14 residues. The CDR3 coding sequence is TGTGCCAGCAGCTTAGAGCAGACAGGGACTGAAGCTTTCTTT. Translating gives CASSLEQTGTEAFF.

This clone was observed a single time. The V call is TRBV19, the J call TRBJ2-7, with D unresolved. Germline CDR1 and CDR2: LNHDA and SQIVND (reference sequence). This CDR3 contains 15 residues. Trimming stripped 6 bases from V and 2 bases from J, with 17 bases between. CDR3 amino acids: CASSVPNRATYEQYF. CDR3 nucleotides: TGTGCCAGTAGCGTCCCGAACCGGGCCACCTACGAGCAGTACTTC.

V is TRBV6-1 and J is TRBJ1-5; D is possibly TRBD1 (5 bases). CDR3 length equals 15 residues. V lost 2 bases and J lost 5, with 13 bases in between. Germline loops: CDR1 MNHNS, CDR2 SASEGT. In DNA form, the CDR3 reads TGTGCCAGCAGTGAAATCGTAACAGGTCATCAGCCCCAGCATTTT. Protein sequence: CASSEIVTGHQPQHF.

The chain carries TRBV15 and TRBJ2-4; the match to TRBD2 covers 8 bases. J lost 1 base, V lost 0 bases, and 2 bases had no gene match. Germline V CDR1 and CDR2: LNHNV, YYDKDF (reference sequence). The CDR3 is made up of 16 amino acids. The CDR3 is CATSRDGGAAKNIQYF. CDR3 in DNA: TGTGCCACCAGCAGAGACGGGGGGGCCGCCAAAAACATTCAGTACTTC.

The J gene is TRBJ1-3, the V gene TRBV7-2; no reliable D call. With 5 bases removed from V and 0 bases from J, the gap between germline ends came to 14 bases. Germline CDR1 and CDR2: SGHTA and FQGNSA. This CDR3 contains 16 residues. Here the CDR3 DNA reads TGTGCCAGCAGCAATAACCAACAAAGCTCTGGAAACACCATATATTTT. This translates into CASSNNQQSSGNTIYF.

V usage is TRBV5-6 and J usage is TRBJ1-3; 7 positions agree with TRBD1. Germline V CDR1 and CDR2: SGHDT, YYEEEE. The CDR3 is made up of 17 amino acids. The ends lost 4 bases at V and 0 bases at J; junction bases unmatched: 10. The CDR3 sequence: CASSTTGDLNSGNTIYF. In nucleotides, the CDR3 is TGTGCCAGCAGCACAACAGGGGATCTAAACTCTGGAAACACCATATATTTT.

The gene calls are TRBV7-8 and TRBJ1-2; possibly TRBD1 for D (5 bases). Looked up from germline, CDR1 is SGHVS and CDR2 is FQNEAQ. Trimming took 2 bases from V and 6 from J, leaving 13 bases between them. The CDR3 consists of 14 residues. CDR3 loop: CASSLIGVGDGYTF. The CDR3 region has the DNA TGTGCCAGCAGCTTAATAGGGGTCGGAGATGGCTACACCTTC.

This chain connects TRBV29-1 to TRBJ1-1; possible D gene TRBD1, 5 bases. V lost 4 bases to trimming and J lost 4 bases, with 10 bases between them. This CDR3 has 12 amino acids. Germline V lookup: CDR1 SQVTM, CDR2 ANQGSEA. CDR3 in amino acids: CSVVGRGTEAFF. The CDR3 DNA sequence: TGCAGCGTTGTGGGGAGGGGCACTGAAGCTTTCTTT.